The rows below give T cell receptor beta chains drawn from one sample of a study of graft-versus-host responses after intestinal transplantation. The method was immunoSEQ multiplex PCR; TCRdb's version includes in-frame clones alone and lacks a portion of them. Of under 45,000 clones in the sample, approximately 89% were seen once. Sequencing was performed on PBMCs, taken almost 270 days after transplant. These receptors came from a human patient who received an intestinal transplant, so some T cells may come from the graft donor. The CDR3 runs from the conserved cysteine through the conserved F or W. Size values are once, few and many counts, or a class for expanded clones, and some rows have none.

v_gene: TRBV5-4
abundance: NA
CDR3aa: CATLTSGGSEQFF

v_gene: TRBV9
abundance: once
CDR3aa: CASSPGTYPYNEQFF

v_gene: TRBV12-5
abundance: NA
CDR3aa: CASGWGLFGNTIYF

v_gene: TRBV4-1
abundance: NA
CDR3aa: CASSPRPGHGTGELFF

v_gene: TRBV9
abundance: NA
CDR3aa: CASSRSGAQETQYF

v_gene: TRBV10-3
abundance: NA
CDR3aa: CATRGQGKLFSTEAFF

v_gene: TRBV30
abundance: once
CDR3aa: CAWSSGFNEKLFF

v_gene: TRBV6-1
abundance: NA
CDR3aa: CASRDLGIFYEQYF

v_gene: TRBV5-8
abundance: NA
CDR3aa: CASSWDRPSDEQYF

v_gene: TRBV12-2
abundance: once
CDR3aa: CASRRRAPGLGTETQYF

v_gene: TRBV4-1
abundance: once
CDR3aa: CASSQAGTGGEKLFF

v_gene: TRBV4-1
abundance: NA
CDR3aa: CASSQEAGRTYEQYF

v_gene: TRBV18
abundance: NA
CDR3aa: CASSPTVGIINTGELFF

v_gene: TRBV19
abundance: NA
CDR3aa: CASSINPGFSNQPQHF

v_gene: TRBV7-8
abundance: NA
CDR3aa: CASGGSTGQIGYTF

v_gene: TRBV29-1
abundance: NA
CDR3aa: CSIPAGSTAIGSNQPQHF

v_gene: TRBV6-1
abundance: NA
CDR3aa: CANSESSGGPETQYF

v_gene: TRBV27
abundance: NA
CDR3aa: CASSPDRASGNTIYF

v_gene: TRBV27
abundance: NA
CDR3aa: CASSAETNQPQHF

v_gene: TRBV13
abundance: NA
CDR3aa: CASRQTGPYGYTF

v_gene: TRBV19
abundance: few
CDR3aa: CASSIGRGRSIYEQYF

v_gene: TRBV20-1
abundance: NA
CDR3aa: CSAGTQGEQYF

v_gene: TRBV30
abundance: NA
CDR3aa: CAWSSGGPYNEQFF

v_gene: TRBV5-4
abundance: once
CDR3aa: CASSLEGGEEKLFF

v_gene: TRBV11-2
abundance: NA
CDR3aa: CASSSPLRQETQYF

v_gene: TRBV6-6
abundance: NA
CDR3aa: CASNLDRVTGELFF

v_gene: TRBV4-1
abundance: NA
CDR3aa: CASSPSGSARRETQYF

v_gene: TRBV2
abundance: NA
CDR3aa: CASTVDRGNTQYF

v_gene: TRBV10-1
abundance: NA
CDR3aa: CASSEGLVNSPLHF

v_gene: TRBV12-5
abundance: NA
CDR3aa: CASGLTSRISYEQYF

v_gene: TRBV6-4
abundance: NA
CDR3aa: CASRSTWPAAFF

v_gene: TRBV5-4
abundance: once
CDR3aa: CASSDYGRGPSIPEQYF

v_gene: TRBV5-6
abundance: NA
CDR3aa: CASRLGPKSSYNSPLHF

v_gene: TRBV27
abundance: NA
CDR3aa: CASSYEQYF

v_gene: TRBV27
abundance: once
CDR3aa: CASSGGGTGVLGYTF

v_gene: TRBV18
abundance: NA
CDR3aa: CASSSGRRDEQFF

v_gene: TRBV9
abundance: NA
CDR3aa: CASSVVGANTGELFF